One and the same sample provided the 27 T cell receptor beta chains below, sequenced in a study of response to subunit inactivated influenza vaccine. TCRdb reprocessed the RT-PCR reads with MiXCR, giving one entry per CDR3 protein. The sample has under 200,000 distinct CDR3 sequences, approximately 12% seen once. The sample was also linked to a second study, of T cells expressing NK-cell markers. That paper states: It was by 5'RACE template switching with UMIs that TCR beta cDNA was made.

The source was CD8+ T cells sorted from PBMCs, collected 12 days after vaccination. All receptors derive from a man aged 45-65 years who received an inactivated influenza vaccine.

The genes are TRBV25-1 and TRBJ2-5, with a weak D call TRBD2 (5 bases). Trimming shortened V by 8 bases and J by 2 bases, and 15 bases separated the two germline ends. Germline CDR1 and CDR2: MGHDK and SYGVNS. There are 14 residues in the CDR3. CDR3 bases: TGTGCCAGCCAAGACTACTCGGCGCAAGAGACCCAGTACTTC. Translated: CASQDYSAQETQYF. Full variable domain (rest looked up from reference TRBV25-1 and TRBJ2-5): EADIYQTPRYLVIGTGKKITLECSQTMGHDKMYWYQQDPGMELHLIHYSYGVNSTEKGDLSSESTVSRIRTEHFPLTLESARPSHTSQYLCASQDYSAQETQYFGPGTRLLVL.

This chain joins TRBV27 and TRBJ2-3; D ambiguous. Germline lookup yields CDR1 MNHEY and CDR2 SMNVEV (reference sequence). The CDR3 runs to 13 residues. V was clipped by 5 bases and J by 6 bases, with 12 bases between them. The CDR3 region has the DNA TGTGCCAGCAGTCGCGCAAGGAAGGATACGCAGTATTTT. Its translation is CASSRARKDTQYF.

This clonotype was seen a few times. The chain has TRBV12-3 or TRBV12-4 and TRBJ2-1, with 8 bases that match TRBD2. Unmatched junction bases numbered 9, after V lost 5 bases and J lost 9 bases. The CDR3 consists of 14 residues. CDR3 nucleotide sequence: TGTGCCAGCAGTGACCGAGCGGGGGAGGCTGAGCAGTTCTTC. Translation: CASSDRAGEAEQFF.

V is TRBV4-3 and J is TRBJ2-3, with TRBD2 matching over 11 bases. The trim removed 3 bases at V and 3 bases at J, leaving 2 bases unmatched. The length of the CDR3 is 15 residues. The V gene's germline CDR1 is LGHNA and CDR2 YSLEER. The CDR3 region has the DNA TGCGCCAGCAGCCATAGCGGGAGGGCGACAGATACGCAGTATTTT. Translated: CASSHSGRATDTQYF.

The genes are TRBV12-3 or TRBV12-4 and TRBJ2-3; TRBD2 matches at 13 bases. Germline trimming cut 5 bases from V and 2 bases from J; bases unmatched to any gene: 13. This CDR3 has 19 residues. The CDR3 coding sequence is TGTGCCAGCAGTCTCGGACTAGCGGGAGAATCGGAAATCACAGATACGCAGTATTTT. Protein: CASSLGLAGESEITDTQYF.

V gene TRBV30 combines with J gene TRBJ1-1, with D perhaps TRBD1 (5 bases). CDR3 length: 16 residues. Trimming stripped 0 bases from V and 1 base from J, with 15 bases between. Germline CDR1 reads GTSNPN; CDR2 reads SVGIG (reference sequence). The CDR3: CAWSVVSVRANTEAFF. CDR3 DNA sequence: TGTGCCTGGAGTGTGGTCAGTGTCAGGGCGAACACTGAAGCTTTCTTT.

The V and J genes are TRBV4-2 and TRBJ2-7, with TRBD2 matching over 7 bases. The junction had 12 bases not matched to a gene; V was cut back by 0 bases and J by 4 bases. CDR1 LGHNA and CDR2 YNFKEQ come from the germline V gene. This CDR3 is built from 17 residues. In DNA, the CDR3 is TGTGCCAGCAGCCAAGATTGGCAGCGGGAAGGTGTGTACGAGCAGTACTTC. Encoded protein: CASSQDWQREGVYEQYF.

The genes are TRBV25-1 and TRBJ2-6, with D possibly being TRBD2 (7 bases). The germline V gene encodes CDR1 MGHDK and CDR2 SYGVNS. V was trimmed by 6 bases and J by 0 bases, leaving 21 bases between them. The CDR3 has 19 residues. CDR3 in amino acids: CASRGGITGRDSGANVLTF. The CDR3 DNA reads as TGTGCCAGCAGGGGCGGGATAACAGGGAGGGACTCTGGGGCCAACGTCCTGACTTTC.

This clonotype was found a few times. The V gene is TRBV12-3 or TRBV12-4, the J gene TRBJ2-3, with 8 bases identical to TRBD2. With 6 bases clipped from V and 2 bases from J, the junction kept 13 bases outside the gene matches. The CDR3 extends over 17 amino acids. CDR3 nucleotide sequence: TGTGCCAGCAGCGGAGGGATAGCGGGGTCGACCACAGATACGCAGTATTTT. It codes for CASSGGIAGSTTDTQYF.

This clonotype is labeled as medium-sized. The rearrangement links TRBV20-1 to TRBJ2-6; D remains ambiguous. This CDR3 has 19 amino acids. The V end lost 0 bases, the J end lost 0 bases, and 18 bases lay between the germline ends. Germline V gives CDR1 DFQATT, CDR2 SNEGSKA (reference sequence). The CDR3 here is CSARDLTQADFSGANVLTF. CDR3 nucleotide sequence: TGCAGTGCTAGAGATCTAACGCAGGCGGATTTCTCTGGGGCCAACGTCCTGACTTTC.

The chain combines TRBV12-3 or TRBV12-4 with TRBJ2-5; D may correspond to TRBD1 or TRBD2 (5 bases each). Between the trimmed V and J ends, which lost 4 bases and 4 bases, there was a span of 10 bases. The CDR3 sequence is 13 residues long. CDR3 loop: CASSSPGRETQYF. The CDR3 DNA sequence: TGTGCCAGCAGTTCTCCGGGGCGAGAGACCCAGTACTTC.

This clonotype has a count of ten or more. The chain uses TRBV4-3 and TRBJ2-1; no clear D. The CDR3 has 19 residues. The V gene lost 0 bases and the J gene lost 0 bases, with 18 bases spanning the gap. Germline-derived CDR1 and CDR2 are LGHNA and YSLEER. For the CDR3, the DNA is TGCGCCAGCAGCCAAGAGTGGTCCCTCCGCAGCTCCTCCTACAATGAGCAGTTCTTC. Amino acid sequence: CASSQEWSLRSSSYNEQFF.

A few counts support this clonotype. The genes are TRBV11-2 and TRBJ2-5, with D perhaps given as TRBD1 or TRBD2 (5 bases each). The germline V gene has CDR1 SGHAT and CDR2 FQNNGV. V was trimmed by 1 base and J by 4 bases, leaving 13 bases between them. The CDR3 is 15 residues long. The CDR3 spells CASSLVRGDGETQYF. In DNA form, the CDR3 reads TGTGCCAGCAGCTTAGTCCGAGGGGATGGAGAGACCCAGTACTTC.

This clonotype was counted only a few times. The J gene is TRBJ1-2, the V gene TRBV15, with D unclear. Germline V gene data show CDR1 as LNHNV and CDR2 as YYDKDF (reference sequence). The CDR3 spans 16 residues. V gave up 1 base and J gave up 4 bases, with 16 bases separating them. The CDR3 nucleotides read TGTGCCACCAGCAGAGTCGCCAGTGAGGGTGGCTATGGCTACACCTTC. This codes for CATSRVASEGGYGYTF.

This clonotype occurred a few times. V and J are TRBV15 and TRBJ1-4, with D possibly being TRBD1 (5 bases). CDR3 length equals 15 residues. Looked up from germline, CDR1 is LNHNV and CDR2 is YYDKDF (reference sequence). Trimming stripped 1 base from V and 5 bases from J, with 11 bases between. The CDR3 nucleotides read TGTGCCACCAGCAGAGGAGGGGCGTTGAATGAAAAACTGTTTTTT. Amino acid sequence: CATSRGGALNEKLFF.

The chain uses TRBV7-9 and TRBJ2-5, with unresolved D. V lost 1 base to trimming and J lost 7 bases, with 4 bases between them. Germline assignment: CDR1 SEHNR and CDR2 FQNEAQ (reference sequence). CDR3 size: 11 residues. The CDR3 reads CASSLDPTQYF. CDR3 in DNA: TGTGCCAGCAGCTTAGACCCGACCCAGTACTTC.

The J gene is TRBJ2-7, the V gene TRBV6-5; TRBD1 matches at 8 bases. The V and J ends lost 4 bases and 0 bases, in that order; junction bases with no gene match: 5. CDR1 and CDR2 from the germline V gene are MNHEY and SVGAGI. CDR3 size: 15 residues. The DNA of the CDR3 is TGTGCCAGCAGTTTCGACAGGGGAAGCTCCTACGAGCAGTACTTC. Amino acids: CASSFDRGSSYEQYF.

This clonotype has only a few counts. V is TRBV7-9 and J is TRBJ2-3, with 10 bases matching TRBD2. The CDR3 totals 14 residues. Trimming took 2 bases from V and 6 from J; bases not matched to a gene: 2. Germline V CDR1 and CDR2: SEHNR, FQNEAQ (reference sequence). The CDR3, as DNA: TGTGCCAGCAGCTTATCGACTAGCGGGGATACGCAGTATTTT. This translates into CASSLSTSGDTQYF.

The chain has TRBV4-3 and TRBJ2-2; D ambiguous. V lost 3 bases to trimming and J lost 4 bases, with 15 bases between them. Germline loops: CDR1 LGHNA, CDR2 YSLEER. The CDR3 has 16 amino acids. The CDR3 nucleotides are TGCGCCAGCAGCCACCCCGGCAAGGGCGGCACCGGGGAGCTGTTTTTT. It translates to CASSHPGKGGTGELFF.

This clonotype has more than one count but fewer than ten. This chain links TRBV15 with TRBJ2-7, with D perhaps TRBD1 or TRBD2 (5 bases each). This CDR3 is 14 amino acids long. CDR1 is LNHNV and CDR2 is YYDKDF in the germline V gene (reference sequence). V lost 1 base and J 1 base, leaving 8 bases between the germline ends. The CDR3 nucleotides are TGTGCCACCAGCAGAGTAGGGGAGTCCTACGAGCAGTACTTC. Residues: CATSRVGESYEQYF.

The chain couples TRBV9 to TRBJ2-7; TRBD1 aligns across 9 bases. With V trimmed by 0 bases and J by 5 bases, 3 bases remained unmatched. Germline CDR1 SGDLS, CDR2 YYNGEE. The CDR3 length is 14 residues. The CDR3 DNA reads TGTGCCAGCAGCGTAGGGGACAGGGCCCACGAGCAGTACTTC. Protein product: CASSVGDRAHEQYF. Variable domain in full (rest from reference TRBV9 and TRBJ2-7): DSGVTQTPKHLITATGQRVTLRCSPRSGDLSVYWYQQSLDQGLQFLIQYYNGEERAKGNILERFSAQQFPDLHSELNLSSLELGDSALYFCASSVGDRAHEQYFGPGTRLTVT.

Only a few counts were recorded for this clonotype. The chain links TRBV6-1 to TRBJ2-2; tentative D call: TRBD1 (5 bases). Germline assignment: CDR1 MNHNS and CDR2 SASEGT. This CDR3 has 17 residues. V lost 6 bases to trimming and J lost 6 bases, with 23 bases between them. DNA for the CDR3: TGTGCCAGCAGCACCCACAACCTGACAGCGACCGCCGGGGAGCTGTTTTTT. This gives the protein CASSTHNLTATAGELFF.

J is TRBJ2-7 and V is TRBV6-5, with 11 nucleotides matching TRBD2. The CDR3 consists of 16 residues. Germline CDR1 and CDR2: MNHEY and SVGAGI. J lost 2 bases, V lost 0 bases, and 3 bases had no gene match. This CDR3 is CASSYSTSGGPYEQYF. CDR3 nucleotide sequence: TGTGCCAGCAGTTACTCTACTAGCGGGGGACCCTACGAGCAGTACTTC.

This clonotype was observed a handful of times. This sequence joins TRBV4-3 and TRBJ1-3; D possibly corresponds to TRBD1 (5 bases). V was pared by 3 bases and J by 1 base, with 10 bases between. Germline CDR1 and CDR2: LGHNA and YSLEER. The CDR3 runs 15 residues. Here the CDR3 reads CASSQAGSSGNTIYF. For the CDR3, the DNA is TGCGCCAGCAGCCAGGCAGGGAGTTCTGGAAACACCATATATTTT.

The V and J genes are TRBV2 and TRBJ2-1; 11 nucleotides align to TRBD2. Germline loops: CDR1 SNHLY, CDR2 FYNNEI. The trim removed 4 bases at V and 0 bases at J, leaving 2 bases unmatched. CDR3 length: 16 amino acids. The CDR3 DNA reads TGTGCCAGCAGTGTAGCGGGGGGGAGCTCCTACAATGAGCAGTTCTTC. It translates to CASSVAGGSSYNEQFF.

Only a few counts were recorded for this clonotype. The chain couples TRBV7-2 to TRBJ1-2, with no clear D. Germline V CDR1 and CDR2: SGHTA, FQGNSA. Trimming removed 7 bases at V and 6 bases at J, with 12 bases between. The CDR3 is 12 residues long. CDR3 sequence: CASTPGYHGYTF. For the CDR3, the DNA is TGTGCCAGCACCCCGGGGTACCATGGCTACACCTTC.

The V and J genes are TRBV19 and TRBJ1-6; D is perhaps TRBD1 (5 bases). Germline V gene data show CDR1 as LNHDA and CDR2 as SQIVND (reference sequence). CDR3 size: 16 residues. Trimming stripped 7 bases from V and 0 bases from J, with 13 bases between. The CDR3 bases are TGTGCCAGTAACGCAGGGCGAAGCTCCTATAATTCACCCCTCCACTTT. As protein: CASNAGRSSYNSPLHF.